The present entry profiles one T cell receptor beta chain with its context. No antigen is known for it. This CDR3 contains 15 residues. Germline assignment: CDR1 ENHRY and CDR2 SYGVKD. V was trimmed by 0 bases and J by 4 bases, leaving 10 bases between them. The sample comes from a study of T cell responses to AZD1222 COVID-19 vaccine. Study-wide results and caveats: Repertoire sampling happened only post peak T cell response. Across spike, vaccine-associated CD4 TCRs were found, dominant at 160-218 and 743-854.

Generated by immunoSEQ multiplex PCR, the TCRdb table keeps only in-frame clones and is missing some. The sample lists tens of thousands of clones; around four fifths were seen once. The rearrangement uses TRBV10-3 and TRBJ2-1, with D possibly TRBD2 on 5 matching bases. This clonotype originated in an adult in good health. The input for sequencing was peripheral blood, taken on day 0 of MenACWY control vaccination. Here the CDR3 DNA reads TGTGCCATCAGTGAGTCAGTAACGGGATACAATGAGCAGTTCTTC. Translated: CAISESVTGYNEQFF.